Each of the 24 T cell receptor beta chains below was sequenced from the same sample in a study of type 1 regulatory T cells. The antigens of these receptors remain unknown. TCRdb ran MiXCR on the reads and lists one entry per CDR3 protein. The table records around 14,000 distinct CDR3 sequences, approximately 14% of them present only once. Input material: cultured T cells, either the whole culture or a sorted T cell fraction (not recorded which). Receptors originate from a human donor in good health.

The gene calls are TRBV7-3 and TRBJ1-5; D perhaps matches TRBD1 (5 bases). The germline CDR1 and CDR2 sequences are SGHTA and FQGTGA. The CDR3 spans 13 residues. V shed 5 bases and J shed 7 bases, with 12 bases lying between them. CDR3 nucleotides: TGTGCCAGCAGCCAGGGTTTTGGACAGCCCCAGCATTTT. Its translation: CASSQGFGQPQHF.

The table lists this clonotype with many counts. The genes are TRBV24-1 and TRBJ2-5; unclear D gene. V shed 4 bases and J shed 5 bases, with 7 bases lying between them. The CDR3 is 12 residues long. Germline-derived CDR1 and CDR2 are KGHDR and SFDVKD. The CDR3 is CATSDFRETQYF. Here the CDR3 DNA reads TGTGCCACCAGTGACTTCAGGGAGACCCAGTACTTC.

This clonotype was found many times. Compared with germline, one end of the junction differs, possibly owing to a read error. The chain links TRBV7-7 to TRBJ2-7; the match to TRBD2 covers 10 bases. The CDR3 runs to 15 residues. Germline-derived CDR1 and CDR2 are SSHAT and FNYEAQ (reference sequence). CDR3 amino acids: CASSQGLADVHEQYF. The CDR3 region has the DNA TGTGCTAGCAGCCAAGGACTAGCGGACGTCCACGAGCAGTACTTC.

This clonotype was observed many times. The chain combines TRBV20-1 with TRBJ2-5, with 11 bases matching TRBD2. V shed 3 bases, J shed 5 bases, and the junction held 2 bases outside the gene matches. The CDR3 is 13 amino acids. Germline CDR1 is DFQATT and CDR2 is SNEGSKA (reference sequence). DNA of the CDR3: TGCAGTGCTAGGGCTAGCGGGAGGGAGACCCAGTACTTC. It yields the protein CSARASGRETQYF.

This clonotype has just a few counts. The chain joins TRBV29-1 to TRBJ2-5; D gene uncertain. Trimming shortened V by 8 bases and J by 4 bases, and 20 bases separated the two germline ends. The germline gives CDR1 SQVTM, CDR2 ANQGSEA. The CDR3 has 14 residues. The CDR3 protein is CSISFPGVAETQYF. The DNA for the CDR3 is TGCAGCATTTCATTTCCGGGCGTCGCAGAGACCCAGTACTTC.

The chain is built from TRBV5-1 and TRBJ1-5; D is unresolved. Germline lookup yields CDR1 SGHRS and CDR2 YFSETQ. V lost 1 base, J lost 2 bases, and 10 bases lay in between. The length of the CDR3 is 15 residues. The CDR3 sequence is CASSLLPGGNQPQHF. CDR3 DNA sequence: TGCGCCAGCAGCTTGTTACCGGGCGGCAATCAGCCCCAGCATTTT.

The V call is TRBV24-1, the J call TRBJ2-2; a possible D gene is TRBD2 (5 bases). V lost 7 bases, J lost 2 bases, and 10 bases lay in between. The CDR3 sequence is 14 residues long. Germline V gene data show CDR1 as KGHDR and CDR2 as SFDVKD. The CDR3 DNA follows: TGTGCCACCAGCCGGGATCTTAACACCGGGGAGCTGTTTTTT. This encodes CATSRDLNTGELFF.

This clonotype has only a few counts. The V gene is TRBV18, the J gene TRBJ2-3; TRBD1 matches at 9 bases. The V gene's germline CDR1 is KGHSH and CDR2 LQKENI. Germline trimming cut 2 bases from V and 5 bases from J; bases unmatched to any gene: 5. This CDR3 is built from 15 residues. The CDR3 loop is CASSPGQGRGDTQYF. The CDR3 DNA reads TGTGCCAGCTCACCAGGACAGGGGAGGGGAGATACGCAGTATTTT. The whole variable domain, remainder taken from reference TRBV18 and TRBJ2-3, is NAGVMQNPRHLVRRRGQEARLRCSPMKGHSHVYWYRQLPEEGLKFMVYLQKENIIDESGMPKERFSAEFPKEGPSILRIQQVVRGDSAAYFCASSPGQGRGDTQYFGPGTRLTVL.

Judged by abundance, this clonotype is medium-sized. The CDR3 DNA is TGCAGCGTTCCGGGCCCCGGGAACACTGAAGCTTTCTTT. It is translated as CSVPGPGNTEAFF. The chain employs TRBV29-1 and TRBJ1-1; D is ambiguous. The germline gives CDR1 SQVTM, CDR2 ANQGSEA. Between the trimmed V and J ends, which lost 5 bases and 1 base, there was a span of 11 bases. This CDR3 has 13 residues.

In this sample, this clonotype turned up many times. This sequence joins TRBV2 and TRBJ1-4; weak D call: TRBD1 (5 bases). Trimming removed 6 bases from V and 4 bases from J, with 9 bases in between. Germline V CDR1 and CDR2: SNHLY, FYNNEI. This CDR3 contains 13 residues. As DNA, the CDR3 is TGTGCCAGCAGCAGGGACTATAATGAAAAACTGTTTTTT. Protein sequence: CASSRDYNEKLFF. Drawing the rest from reference TRBV2 and TRBJ1-4, the complete variable domain is EPEVTQTPSHQVTQMGQEVILRCVPISNHLYFYWYRQILGQKVEFLVSFYNNEISEKSEIFDDQFSVERPDGSNFTLKIRSTKLEDSAMYFCASSRDYNEKLFFGSGTQLSVL.

The V call is TRBV30, the J call TRBJ1-1, with D perhaps matching TRBD1 (5 bases). The CDR3 has 14 residues. The germline V gene has CDR1 GTSNPN and CDR2 SVGIG (reference sequence). The CDR3 sequence is CALTRVNRNTEAFF. CDR3 bases: TGTGCTTTGACCAGGGTAAACCGGAACACTGAAGCTTTCTTT.

The chain carries TRBV6-2 or TRBV6-3 and TRBJ2-7, with 7 bases that match TRBD1. V lost 6 bases, J lost 5 bases, and 7 bases stayed unmatched. Germline V gene lookup returns CDR1 MNHEY and CDR2 SVGEGT. This CDR3 is 13 amino acids long. The CDR3 region has the DNA TGTGCCAGCAGAAGACAGGGTGCCGACGAGCAGTACTTC. Translated: CASRRQGADEQYF.

The chain couples TRBV5-1 to TRBJ2-3, with D unresolved. The germline V gene has CDR1 SGHRS and CDR2 YFSETQ. The CDR3 length is 13 residues. Trimming took 1 base from V and 0 from J, leaving 3 bases between them. This chain's CDR3 is CASSLISTDTQYF. CDR3 in DNA: TGCGCCAGCAGCTTGATTAGCACAGATACGCAGTATTTT.

This clonotype was counted a few times. The chain has TRBV19 and TRBJ2-1; 7 bases are shared with TRBD2. The CDR3 consists of 15 residues. Germline V gene data show CDR1 as LNHDA and CDR2 as SQIVND (reference sequence). V shed 7 bases and J 5 bases; nucleotides not matched to a gene: 11. The CDR3 DNA reads as TGTGCCAGTAATTCCGTGGGAGGGGCCAACAATGAGCAGTTCTTC. Its protein product is CASNSVGGANNEQFF.

This clonotype was recorded at least ten times. This chain joins TRBV2 and TRBJ1-6, with D possibly being TRBD1 (6 bases). Trimming left V 4 bases short and J 7 bases short, with 14 bases between. The length of the CDR3 is 15 residues. CDR1 SNHLY and CDR2 FYNNEI come from the germline V gene. CDR3 residues: CASSVTDRENSPLHF. The CDR3 nucleotides read TGTGCCAGCAGTGTAACGGACAGAGAGAATTCACCCCTCCACTTT.

This clonotype showed up just a few times. At one boundary the junction diverges from the germline segment, which might be a read error. The CDR3 here is CASSFASRGETQYF. The CDR3 DNA is TGTGCTAGCAGCTTCGCTAGCCGTGGGGAGACCCAGTACTTC. The V call is TRBV7-7, the J call TRBJ2-5, with a weak D call TRBD2 (5 bases). Looked up from germline, CDR1 is SSHAT and CDR2 is FNYEAQ (reference sequence). The CDR3 has 14 residues.

This clonotype came up many times. The chain links TRBV6-6 to TRBJ2-3; either TRBD1 or TRBD2 may fit D (5 bases each). The CDR3 spans 13 residues. Trimming took 10 bases from V and 4 from J, leaving 15 bases between them. From germline, CDR1 is MNHNY and CDR2 SVGAGI (reference sequence). CDR3 region: CATGRGAADTQYF. The CDR3, as DNA: TGTGCCACCGGTAGGGGAGCAGCAGATACGCAGTATTTT.

This clonotype has ten or more counts. The chain combines TRBV12-3 or TRBV12-4 with TRBJ2-3; 7 nucleotides agree with TRBD2. The CDR3 has 15 residues. The junction had 8 bases not matched to a gene; V was cut back by 0 bases and J by 8 bases. CDR3 DNA sequence: TGTGCCAGCAGTTTAGCGGGAGGGCCGCATATTACGCAGTATTTT. Translation: CASSLAGGPHITQYF.

The chain carries TRBV29-1 and TRBJ1-4; unclear D gene. Per germline, CDR1 SQVTM and CDR2 ANQGSEA. The CDR3 is 12 amino acids. The V and J ends lost 5 bases and 5 bases respectively, with 9 bases between them. The CDR3 loop reads CSVLWANEKLFF. The DNA of the CDR3 is TGCAGCGTTCTCTGGGCCAATGAAAAACTGTTTTTT.

This clonotype was detected a few times. The V call is TRBV18, the J call TRBJ2-3; possible D gene TRBD1, 6 bases. This CDR3 contains 17 residues. The germline gives CDR1 KGHSH, CDR2 LQKENI. V gave up 1 base and J gave up 2 bases, with 16 bases separating them. The CDR3 coding sequence is TGTGCCAGCTCACCACGAGGGCGTGGGGGCCCCACAGATACGCAGTATTTT. Encoded protein: CASSPRGRGGPTDTQYF.

In this sample, this clonotype turned up a few times. This chain links TRBV10-3 with TRBJ2-2; D call uncertain. The CDR3 loop spans 13 amino acids. Germline V gene sequence: CDR1 ENHRY, CDR2 SYGVKD. Trimming pared 7 bases from V and 1 base from J, leaving 7 bases between. This CDR3 reads CAITSGNTGELFF. Written as DNA, the CDR3 is TGTGCCATCACCTCAGGGAACACCGGGGAGCTGTTTTTT.

Ten or more counts support this clonotype. This chain uses TRBV12-3 or TRBV12-4 with TRBJ2-5, with 8 bases matching TRBD1. Germline trimming cut 4 bases from V and 2 bases from J; bases unmatched to any gene: 3. The CDR3 runs 14 residues. The CDR3 reads CASSWGQAQETQYF. Here the CDR3 DNA reads TGTGCCAGCAGTTGGGGACAGGCGCAAGAGACCCAGTACTTC.

This rearrangement joins TRBV12-3 or TRBV12-4 to TRBJ2-7; 10 bases fit TRBD2. This CDR3 comprises 14 residues. V gave up 2 bases and J gave up 7 bases; unmatched junction bases: 5. The DNA for the CDR3 is TGTGCCAGCAGTTTACTAGCGGGAGAGCATGAGCAGTACTTC. Protein product: CASSLLAGEHEQYF.

Ten or more counts support this clonotype. This chain connects TRBV4-1 to TRBJ2-5, with 14 bases lining up with TRBD2. The V segment lost 1 base and the J segment 5 bases; nucleotides outside the gene matches: 3. The germline gives CDR1 MGHRA, CDR2 YSYEKL. This CDR3 is built from 16 residues. The CDR3 reads CASSQGLAGGWETQYF. In DNA, the CDR3 is TGCGCCAGCAGCCAAGGACTAGCGGGAGGGTGGGAGACCCAGTACTTC.